Listed below are T cell receptor beta chains from one sample, sequenced in a study of Graves' ophthalmopathy and Graves' hyperthyroidism. From the multiplex PCR reads, TCRdb called clonotypes with MiXCR, one entry per CDR3 protein. Of under 800,000 distinct CDR3 sequences in the sample, approximately 21% were seen once. Sequencing input: peripheral blood. All receptors come from a woman under 30 with stable Graves' hyperthyroidism. Some clones in this sample may be carry-over from other donors' samples. The CDR3 runs from the conserved cysteine through the conserved F or W. D genes are given only for firm matches. Not every row has a clone size; where given, it reads once, few, many or a size class.

cdr3_nt: TGTGCCAGTAACGGGGGGCAGATTATACAAGAGACCCAGTACTTC
cdr3_aa: CASNGGQIIQETQYF
d_call: .
j_call: TRBJ2-5
clone_size: many
v_call: TRBV7-2

cdr3_nt: TGTGCCAGCAGACAAGGGACCGCCAACACTGAAGCTTTCTTT
cdr3_aa: CASRQGTANTEAFF
d_call: .
j_call: TRBJ1-1
clone_size: many
v_call: TRBV6-1

cdr3_nt: TGTGCCAGCAGTTTATTGGGCAGTTTCGAGCAGTACTTC
cdr3_aa: CASSLLGSFEQYF
d_call: .
j_call: TRBJ2-7
clone_size: few
v_call: TRBV28

cdr3_nt: TGCGCCAGCAGTGAGTCGGGACAGGGGTACACTGAAGCTTTCTTT
cdr3_aa: CASSESGQGYTEAFF
d_call: TRBD1
j_call: TRBJ1-1
clone_size: few
v_call: TRBV10-1

cdr3_nt: TGTGCCAGCAGTTCTTATTTCAGCTCCTCCTTTAGCAATCAGCCCCAGCATTTT
cdr3_aa: CASSSYFSSSFSNQPQHF
d_call: .
j_call: TRBJ1-5
clone_size: many
v_call: TRBV27

cdr3_nt: TGTGCCAGCAGTACGAGGACAGGGTCCACCGGGGAGCTGTTTTTT
cdr3_aa: CASSTRTGSTGELFF
d_call: TRBD1
j_call: TRBJ2-2
clone_size: few
v_call: TRBV11-2

cdr3_nt: TGTGCCACCAGCAGGTCGGACAGGGGGGAAGATCAGCCCCAGCATTTT
cdr3_aa: CATSRSDRGEDQPQHF
d_call: TRBD1
j_call: TRBJ1-5
clone_size: many
v_call: TRBV15

cdr3_nt: TGTGCTAGTGGTAAAAGAGCCGGGACTAGCGGGGGCCGGTACCAAGAGACCCAGTACTTC
cdr3_aa: CASGKRAGTSGGRYQETQYF
d_call: TRBD2
j_call: TRBJ2-5
clone_size: many
v_call: TRBV12-5

cdr3_nt: TGTGCCAGCAGCTTGACGGCCTACTACGAGCAGTACTTC
cdr3_aa: CASSLTAYYEQYF
d_call: .
j_call: TRBJ2-7
clone_size: few
v_call: TRBV7-2

cdr3_nt: TGTGCCAGCAGCCCCGGACTAGCGGGGGAGCAGTACTTC
cdr3_aa: CASSPGLAGEQYF
d_call: TRBD2
j_call: TRBJ2-7
clone_size: many
v_call: TRBV12-3/TRBV12-4

cdr3_nt: TGTGCCAGTAGTATTCTTGCCGGGACAGGGAGCCCTGAAGCTTTCTTT
cdr3_aa: CASSILAGTGSPEAFF
d_call: TRBD1
j_call: TRBJ1-1
clone_size: .
v_call: TRBV19

cdr3_nt: TGTGCCACCAGCAGCAACAGGGGTAGCAATCAGCCCCAGCATTTT
cdr3_aa: CATSSNRGSNQPQHF
d_call: TRBD1
j_call: TRBJ1-5
clone_size: many
v_call: TRBV15

cdr3_nt: TGCGCCAGCAGCTGGGGCCTGGGTCGAGCGGACTACGAGCAGTACTTC
cdr3_aa: CASSWGLGRADYEQYF
d_call: .
j_call: TRBJ2-7
clone_size: many
v_call: TRBV5-1

cdr3_nt: TGTGCCTGGAGTACAGGGGCGGGTCAGCCCCAGCATTTT
cdr3_aa: CAWSTGAGQPQHF
d_call: TRBD1
j_call: TRBJ1-5
clone_size: many
v_call: TRBV30

cdr3_nt: TGTGCCATCGGCCCAAAACAACTAGCGGGAGGGACGTCCATTTTCGAGACCCAGTACTTC
cdr3_aa: CAIGPKQLAGGTSIFETQYF
d_call: TRBD2
j_call: TRBJ2-5
clone_size: .
v_call: TRBV10-3

cdr3_nt: TGTGCCAGCAGCACTCGGACAGCAACGAACACCGGGGAGCTGTTTTTT
cdr3_aa: CASSTRTATNTGELFF
d_call: .
j_call: TRBJ2-2
clone_size: many
v_call: TRBV5-5

cdr3_nt: TGTGCCACCAGTGATTTGCCCCGCTCTGGGGCCAACGTCCTGACTTTC
cdr3_aa: CATSDLPRSGANVLTF
d_call: .
j_call: TRBJ2-6
clone_size: many
v_call: TRBV24-1

cdr3_nt: TGCAGCGTTGAAGGGGCGACCTATGGCTACACCTTC
cdr3_aa: CSVEGATYGYTF
d_call: .
j_call: TRBJ1-2
clone_size: many
v_call: TRBV29-1

cdr3_nt: TGTGCCAGCAGCTTGGCAGGGACTGAAGCTTTCTTT
cdr3_aa: CASSLAGTEAFF
d_call: .
j_call: TRBJ1-1
clone_size: many
v_call: TRBV7-2

cdr3_nt: TGTGCCAGCAGCCCGGAGGATGGCTACACCTTC
cdr3_aa: CASSPEDGYTF
d_call: .
j_call: TRBJ1-2
clone_size: many
v_call: TRBV7-2

cdr3_nt: TGTGCCAGCAGCTTAGAAGGGGCCGCGATTGAAGCTTTCTTT
cdr3_aa: CASSLEGAAIEAFF
d_call: .
j_call: TRBJ1-1
clone_size: many
v_call: TRBV7-2

cdr3_nt: TGTGCCAGCAGTCGTCCTCGGTTCACTGGACAGACCTACGAGCAGTACTTC
cdr3_aa: CASSRPRFTGQTYEQYF
d_call: .
j_call: TRBJ2-7
clone_size: many
v_call: TRBV28

cdr3_nt: TGTGCCAGCAGCGCCGCTCCGGGAGGCTACACCTTC
cdr3_aa: CASSAAPGGYTF
d_call: .
j_call: TRBJ1-2
clone_size: many
v_call: TRBV6-1

cdr3_nt: TGTGCCAGCAGTCCTCCAGGGGGGGGGGCGCGAGAGACCCAGTACTTC
cdr3_aa: CASSPPGGGARETQYF
d_call: .
j_call: TRBJ2-5
clone_size: many
v_call: TRBV28

cdr3_nt: TGCGCCAGCAGTGAGGAGACTAGCGGGAGTGGTGGGACCAAGTACTTC
cdr3_aa: CASSEETSGSGGTKYF
d_call: TRBD2
j_call: TRBJ2-5
clone_size: few
v_call: TRBV10-1

cdr3_nt: TGTGCCATCACGAGGGGCGCTGGGGCCAACGTCCGGACTTTC
cdr3_aa: CAITRGAGANVRTF
d_call: .
j_call: TRBJ2-6
clone_size: many
v_call: TRBV10-3

cdr3_nt: TGCAGCGTTGATCGGTGGGGGGGCCAAGAGGCCCAGTACTTC
cdr3_aa: CSVDRWGGQEAQYF
d_call: .
j_call: TRBJ2-5
clone_size: many
v_call: TRBV29-1

cdr3_nt: TGTGCCAGCAGCCCCCGGAGGGATTATCAGAGTGGCTACACCTTC
cdr3_aa: CASSPRRDYQSGYTF
d_call: .
j_call: TRBJ1-2
clone_size: few
v_call: TRBV13

cdr3_nt: TGCAGCCGCGGGACAGGGCTGTACGAGCAGTACTTC
cdr3_aa: CSRGTGLYEQYF
d_call: TRBD1
j_call: TRBJ2-7
clone_size: many
v_call: TRBV20-1

cdr3_nt: TGCAGTGCTAGGACAGCTGAAGAGACCCAGTACTTC
cdr3_aa: CSARTAEETQYF
d_call: .
j_call: TRBJ2-5
clone_size: many
v_call: TRBV20-1

cdr3_nt: TGTGCCAGCAGTTACTCGGACAGGGGGAACGAGCAGTACTTC
cdr3_aa: CASSYSDRGNEQYF
d_call: TRBD1
j_call: TRBJ2-7
clone_size: few
v_call: TRBV6-2/TRBV6-3

cdr3_nt: TGTGCCAGCAGTGAAGATCAGGCGGGGTCCTACGAGCAGTACTTC
cdr3_aa: CASSEDQAGSYEQYF
d_call: .
j_call: TRBJ2-7
clone_size: few
v_call: TRBV6-1

cdr3_nt: TGTGCCAGCAGTTACTCGAATATCCGAACCGGGGAGACCCAGTACTTC
cdr3_aa: CASSYSNIRTGETQYF
d_call: .
j_call: TRBJ2-5
clone_size: .
v_call: TRBV6-5

cdr3_nt: TGTGCCAGCAGTGCGGGGACTAGCGGAACCGGGGAGCTGTTTTTT
cdr3_aa: CASSAGTSGTGELFF
d_call: TRBD2
j_call: TRBJ2-2
clone_size: many
v_call: TRBV12-3/TRBV12-4

cdr3_nt: TGCGCCAGCAGCCTTTACCCGGGACAGCTCAACTATGGCTACACCTTC
cdr3_aa: CASSLYPGQLNYGYTF
d_call: TRBD1
j_call: TRBJ1-2
clone_size: many
v_call: TRBV4-1

cdr3_nt: TGTGCCAGCAGGCCGGGACACTCGAACACTGAAGCTTTCTTT
cdr3_aa: CASRPGHSNTEAFF
d_call: .
j_call: TRBJ1-1
clone_size: .
v_call: TRBV12-3/TRBV12-4

cdr3_nt: TGTGCCAGCAGTTTACGGGACAGGGGGCCAGAAGCTTTCTTT
cdr3_aa: CASSLRDRGPEAFF
d_call: TRBD1
j_call: TRBJ1-1
clone_size: many
v_call: TRBV12-3/TRBV12-4